This TCR beta chain emerged from a study of Graves' ophthalmopathy and Graves' hyperthyroidism. General study results and limits: Ophthalmopathy progression was predicted by the model at just over 70% sensitivity and about 74% specificity. Separation of ophthalmopathy from stable hyperthyroidism was achieved by a 13-signature model, at around 88% sensitivity and around 81% specificity.

Enrollment excluded any patients with other autoimmune diseases, uncontrolled infections, pregnancy or lactation. Symptoms, serum thyroxine and TRAb, thyroid ultrasound, and orbital computed tomography formed the diagnostic basis. Germline V CDR1 and CDR2: SQVTM, ANQGSEA. This CDR3 is built from 15 residues. V was pared by 5 bases and J by 0 bases, with 4 bases of the junction left unmatched. RNA transcripts were the source from which TCR beta CDR3 regions were amplified. Investigators did first-round RT-PCR with HTBI primers, then second-round multiplex PCR. TCRdb recomputed calls from the multiplex PCR reads with MiXCR, one row per CDR3 protein. Of a few hundred thousand distinct CDR3 sequences in the sample, 39% were seen once. As for this clonotype: The antigen is not known.

This receptor was taken from an adult man with Graves' hyperthyroidism. The material sequenced was peripheral blood or thyroid tissue (not recorded which). The chain has TRBV29-1 and TRBJ1-5, with TRBD1 identical over 10 bases. CDR3 amino acids: CSVLTGGFSNQPQHF. The CDR3 region has the DNA TGCAGCGTTCTGACAGGGGGCTTTAGCAATCAGCCCCAGCATTTT.